This T cell receptor beta chain was recovered during a study of blood T cell repertoires in COVID-19. Study overall: The study drew acute and convalescent COVID-19 samples from the United States, Italy and Spain. The analysed material was cDNA or gDNA that came from T cells, B-cell-depleted T cells, or PBMCs.

Seattle's enrolled individuals joined amid active infection and were then monitored longitudinally. Authors' processing steps: Reference gene primer amplification gave nucleated cell count estimates. The table came from immunoSEQ multiplex PCR; TCRdb's copy has only in-frame clones and leaves some out. V and J calls and clone size are as listed in that table; D and trimming were resolved from the DNA. The sample records fewer than 650,000 clones, roughly nine tenths being singletons. V lost 6 bases to trimming and J lost 4 bases, with 16 bases between them. The CDR3 sequence is 15 residues long. The source is a woman between 45 and 60 years old with COVID-19, enrolled during active disease. The chain combines TRBV23-1 with TRBJ1-5; perhaps TRBD1 as D (5 bases). TRBV23-1 is identified as an open reading frame with a role that is uncertain. Sample: peripheral blood. The CDR3 nucleotides are TGCGCCAGCAGCCCTAAAAGGGGCTTAAATCAGCCCCAGCATTTT. This codes for CASSPKRGLNQPQHF.